This T cell receptor (beta chain) was sequenced for a study of T cell responses to AZD1222 COVID-19 vaccine (dated by TCRdb to the early 2020s). Regarding the research as a whole: TCR sequencing was performed for more than 230 trial participants, of whom about 200 were given two doses of AZD1222 and around 25 were given two doses of MenACWY control vaccine. Trial participants were enrolled by age into subgroups of 18-55, 56-69 and 70-plus years, and around 140, 26 and 57 TCR-sequenced participants, respectively, were included in these subgroups.

What the time point label conveys for this sample: about 28 days (+/-7) after the second vaccine dose. AZD1222 recipients whose second dose came at about 4 weeks and those whose second dose came at about 12 weeks were combined into one group, since spike-specific TCR depth and breadth did not differ between the two schedules. The vaccinee samples were drawn from two UK trials, COV001 and COV002, one of which was a single-blind randomized controlled phase 2/3 trial testing AZD1222 (ChAdOx1 nCoV-19) in healthy adults. Trial participant PBMC samples were collected at day 0 and day 28 after the second dose for TCRbeta chain sequencing. Relative to germline, V is 4 bases shorter and J is 4 bases shorter, with 12 bases between their ends. According to the germline V gene (reference sequence), CDR1 reads SGHKS and CDR2 reads YYEKEE. The CDR3 sequence holds 14 residues, the cysteine and phenylalanine included. The entry retains the CDR3 DNA only, 42 bases that are in frame from base 1.

The CDR3 regions of human TCRbeta chains were subjected to immunosequencing. On the study's bioinformatics: Repertoire TCRs were checked for matches against a reference library of SARS-CoV-2-specific TCRs that had been generated using the MIRA antigen-specificity platform. Breadth meant the fraction of unique TCRs that were SARS-CoV-2-associated, whereas depth meant the fraction of total T cells that were SARS-CoV-2-associated. Using the MIRA data, every spike-specific TCR was mapped to the spike region that the TCR reacted to and assigned to either a CD4 or a CD8 class. Log10-transformed breadth and depth values were compared by one-way ANOVA with Sidak's multiple comparisons tests. TCRdb took over this immuneACCESS table, retaining in-frame rearrangements with V and J assigned. Such tables are incomplete; in checked studies, under half of the missing clones stem from an unresolved V gene, and the remainder is unexplained. V and J calls and clone size follow that table, whereas D and trimming were derived from the DNA. The sample includes about 150,000 clones, with 92% observed a single time. Jointly, the top ten make up roughly 3.4% of the sample.

General study outcomes and caveats: In the small 56-69-year group, the increase in depth fell short of significance, most likely because of low power. Because no samples from the day 14 peak response were available, repertoires could be characterized only after the peak T cell response. Participants were mostly white British, with more females than males. The authors suggested clonal diversity may have been underestimated. Vaccine-associated CD4 TCRs spanned the whole spike protein, with dominant responses in regions 160-218 and 743-854. Nearly half of unique spike-specific TCRs reportedly recognized epitopes outside regions mutated in the B.1.351 and B.1.1.7 variants. Conclusions about previously exposed vaccinees are limited because only six or seven AZD1222 recipients were SARS-CoV-2 seropositive at baseline. After two AZD1222 doses, both the breadth and the depth of spike-specific TCRs were significantly higher than at day 0 and than in MenACWY recipients.

In the case of this clone: No cognate antigen has been identified for it. Base qualities are not provided; no much larger clone lies one nucleotide away.

This receptor was identified in an adult who received the AZD1222 COVID-19 vaccine. The rearrangement joined TRBV5-5 to TRBJ1-3, and TRBD1 may be the D gene, going by 5 matching bases. The sequencing here drew on peripheral blood, taken 28 days after the second AZD1222 dose. The DNA reads as follows: TGTGCCAGCAGCCCGGGGGGTGTGGGAAACACCATATATTTT. The translation is CASSPGGVGNTIYF.